Listed below are T cell receptor beta chains from one sample, sequenced in a study of OX40 agonist ivuxolimab in advanced cancers. Profiled with immunoSEQ multiplex PCR; TCRdb holds only in-frame clones, not every one. The table records 75,000 to 90,000 clones, about 89% of them present only once. The input for sequencing was CD4+ or CD8+ T cells sorted from blood, taken in a trial of the OX40 agonist ivuxolimab. The receptors were sampled from an adult with an advanced solid tumor such as melanoma, head and neck, liver or kidney cancer. Each CDR3 is given with its conserved first and last residue. A D gene is named only where the DNA matches it firmly. A clone size is listed for some rows: how often the clone was seen (once, few, many), or a class if it is expanded.

size	V	D	J	CDR3	DNA
NA	TRBV19	NA	TRBJ1-5	CASRDGYSNQPQHF	TGTGCCAGTAGGGATGGGTATAGCAATCAGCCCCAGCATTTT
once	TRBV9	TRBD1	TRBJ2-6	CASSGTGDAGANVLTF	TGTGCCAGCAGCGGAACAGGGGACGCTGGGGCCAACGTCCTGACTTTC
NA	TRBV6-5	TRBD2	TRBJ2-7	CASSYGGRGEQYF	TGTGCCAGCAGTTATGGAGGGAGGGGCGAGCAGTACTTC
NA	TRBV6-6	NA	TRBJ1-2	CASGLTGGYTF	TGTGCCAGCGGCCTAACAGGTGGCTACACCTTC
NA	TRBV28	NA	TRBJ2-7	CASSSPVNYEQYF	TGTGCCAGCAGTTCCCCCGTGAACTACGAGCAGTACTTC
NA	TRBV9	NA	TRBJ1-2	CASSVAQGGGYTF	TGTGCCAGCAGCGTAGCCCAGGGAGGGGGCTACACCTTC
NA	TRBV9	NA	TRBJ1-6	CASSVAGSSPLHF	TGTGCCAGCAGCGTAGCGGGTAGCTCACCCCTCCACTTT
NA	TRBV13	TRBD2	TRBJ2-1	CASSLAAGGPLNEQFF	TGTGCCAGCAGCTTAGCAGCGGGGGGGCCTCTCAATGAGCAGTTCTTC
NA	TRBV23-1	NA	TRBJ1-5	CAGIRTENQPQHF	TGCGCGGGGATCCGGACAGAAAATCAGCCCCAGCATTTT
NA	TRBV4-1	TRBD2	TRBJ2-1	CASSPRLAGGLLDEQFF	TGCGCCAGCAGCCCTCGACTAGCGGGGGGGCTTTTGGATGAGCAGTTCTTC
NA	TRBV19	NA	TRBJ2-1	CASGLGASSYNEQFF	TGTGCCAGTGGCCTGGGGGCGAGCTCCTACAATGAGCAGTTCTTC
NA	TRBV25-1	NA	TRBJ1-2	CASSYHLNYGYTF	TGTGCCAGCAGTTACCACTTGAACTATGGCTACACCTTC
NA	TRBV13	NA	TRBJ2-3	CASSFTTDTQYF	TGTGCCAGCAGCTTTACCACAGATACGCAGTATTTT
once	TRBV6-5	NA	TRBJ2-6	CASSQTDSGANVLTF	TGTGCCAGCAGTCAAACAGACTCTGGGGCCAACGTCCTGACTTTC
NA	TRBV6-5	TRBD2	TRBJ2-3	CASSHFSGGTDTQYF	TGTGCCAGCAGTCACTTCAGCGGGGGCACAGATACGCAGTATTTT
NA	TRBV2	TRBD1	TRBJ1-5	CASSPPTDRAQPQHF	TGTGCCAGCAGTCCCCCTACTGACAGGGCTCAGCCCCAGCATTTT
NA	TRBV30	NA	TRBJ2-6	CAWRGSFGANVLTF	TGTGCCTGGAGGGGGTCTTTCGGGGCCAACGTCCTGACTTTC
few	TRBV7-3	NA	TRBJ1-2	CASSPPGWQTNYGYTF	TGTGCCAGCAGCCCCCCCGGGTGGCAGACTAACTATGGCTACACCTTC
NA	TRBV4-1	NA	TRBJ1-1	CASSPYDRTYPEAFF	TGCGCCAGCAGCCCTTATGACAGGACGTATCCTGAAGCTTTCTTT
NA	TRBV13	TRBD2	TRBJ2-1	CASSPTSGYNEQFF	TGTGCCAGCAGCCCTACTAGCGGATACAATGAGCAGTTCTTC
once	TRBV6-6	NA	TRBJ2-3	CASSYGWDTQYF	TGTGCCAGCAGTTATGGATGGGATACGCAGTATTTT
NA	TRBV6-1	NA	TRBJ2-5	CASSGETQYF	TGTGCCAGCAGTGGGGAGACCCAGTACTTC
NA	TRBV11-2	NA	TRBJ2-7	CASSSSGYEQYF	TGTGCCAGCAGCTCTTCGGGCTACGAGCAGTACTTC
NA	TRBV27	NA	TRBJ2-3	CASSTLYTDTQYF	TGTGCCAGCAGTACCTTGTACACAGATACGCAGTATTTT
medium-sized	TRBV6-6	NA	TRBJ1-1	CASISVHTEAFF	TGTGCCAGCATCTCGGTCCACACTGAAGCTTTCTTT
NA	TRBV6-6	NA	TRBJ1-4	CASSLRGGIEKLFF	TGTGCCAGCAGTTTAAGGGGCGGAATTGAAAAACTGTTTTTT
NA	TRBV28	TRBD2	TRBJ2-7	CASSLAGGSYEQYF	TGTGCCAGCAGTTTAGCGGGGGGGTCTTACGAGCAGTACTTC
NA	TRBV7-9	NA	TRBJ2-7	CASSLTHEQYF	TGTGCCAGCAGCTTAACCCACGAGCAGTACTTC
NA	TRBV13	NA	TRBJ2-1	CASSLDRNEQFF	TGTGCCAGCAGCTTAGACCGTAATGAGCAGTTCTTC
once	TRBV2	NA	TRBJ2-4	CASSEAGPVFVNIQYF	TGTGCCAGCAGTGAAGCCGGACCAGTTTTTGTAAACATTCAGTACTTC
NA	TRBV5-1	NA	TRBJ1-2	CASSLGPGGGYTF	TGCGCCAGCAGCTTGGGCCCAGGTGGTGGCTACACCTTC
NA	TRBV30	NA	TRBJ1-2	CAWSVEGGYTF	TGTGCCTGGAGTGTAGAAGGTGGCTACACCTTC
NA	TRBV30	NA	TRBJ2-1	CAWSRADEQFF	TGTGCCTGGAGTCGGGCCGATGAGCAGTTCTTC
NA	TRBV9	TRBD1	TRBJ2-7	CASSVEGQETYEQYF	TGTGCCAGCAGCGTAGAGGGACAGGAGACCTACGAGCAGTACTTC
NA	TRBV25-1	NA	TRBJ2-7	CASSEFPHEQYF	TGTGCCAGCAGTGAATTCCCCCACGAGCAGTACTTC
NA	TRBV12-5	NA	TRBJ2-1	CASGLGKYNEQFF	TGTGCTAGTGGCTTGGGGAAGTACAATGAGCAGTTCTTC
NA	TRBV9	NA	TRBJ2-3	CASSVGGSIPDTQYF	TGTGCCAGCAGCGTAGGAGGCTCGATTCCAGATACGCAGTATTTT
NA	TRBV25-1	TRBD2	TRBJ2-1	CASSEGLAGNYNEQFF	TGTGCCAGCAGTGAAGGACTAGCGGGGAACTACAATGAGCAGTTCTTC
NA	TRBV28	NA	TRBJ2-3	CASSLSDTQYF	TGTGCCAGCAGTTTATCAGATACGCAGTATTTT
NA	TRBV5-1	NA	TRBJ1-2	CASSLGTDGYTF	TGCGCCAGCAGCTTGGGGACGGATGGCTACACCTTC
NA	TRBV6-1	NA	TRBJ2-1	CASSELGGGIEQFF	TGTGCCAGCAGTGAATTGGGCGGGGGCATTGAGCAGTTCTTC